This T cell receptor (beta chain) was sequenced during a study of blood T cells in healthy people across ages. Findings and limits, study-wide: Unsorted PBMCs prevented conclusive naive versus antigen-experienced comparison.

The CDR3 is made up of 15 amino acids. From germline, CDR1 is SQVTM and CDR2 ANQGSEA. About this clonotype: Its matching antigen is unknown.

PCR was performed a second time for 7 to 11 cycles using a sample-barcoded 5' primer and a J-beta primer mix. From the 5' RACE reads, TCRdb called clonotypes with MiXCR, one entry per CDR3 protein. The table lists 890,000 or so distinct CDR3 sequences, around 68% of them singletons. Sequenced sample: blood. This sequence joins TRBV29-1 and TRBJ2-4; 7 bases line up with TRBD2. Gene TRBJ2-7 matches the end of the DNA better, so the J call may be wrong. The receptor comes from a man aged 30-40 years in good health. The CDR3 sequence: CSVAGVGGLSYEQYF. The CDR3 nucleotides read TGCAGCGTTGCGGGGGTGGGAGGGTTGTCCTACGAGCAGTACTTC.